Detailed here is one T cell receptor beta chain. Its antigen remains unidentified. The sample is drawn from a study of cytomegalovirus exposure and HLA in healthy donors. Study results and limitations: A highly shared variant cluster was judged a likely technical artifact. Presence/absence analyses assumed roughly uniform sequencing depth across donors. Earlier analysis looked at TCR beta V segments, and most were productive about 90% or about 30% of the time.

V gave up 7 bases and J gave up 2 bases, with 17 bases separating them. In germline, CDR1 is SNHLY, CDR2 FYNNEI. The CDR3 is 15 residues long. It was with 60 Vbeta and 13 Jbeta primers that the PCR ran. The table came from immunoSEQ multiplex PCR; TCRdb's copy has only in-frame clones and leaves some out. The data contain tens of thousands of clones, under 80% of them singletons. The material sequenced was PBMCs. The TCR originated in a male donor in good health and CMV-seropositive. The rearrangement joins TRBV2 to TRBJ1-2, with a possible D match to TRBD1 (6 bases). The CDR3 protein is CASTPRSGQNYGYTF. Written as DNA, the CDR3 is TGTGCCAGCACACCTCGATCAGGACAGAACTATGGCTACACCTTC.